The clone carrying this T cell receptor (beta chain) was counted at least ten times. The target antigen is unknown. Per germline, CDR1 MGHRA and CDR2 YSYEKL. The CDR3 is 17 amino acids. V was cut by 1 base and J by 0 bases, with 15 bases left in between. The sorted libraries took 1 million CD4+ or CD8+ T cells. Synthesis of cDNA was accomplished via 5'RACE employing 10-nucleotide random UMIs. MiXCR was run by TCRdb on the 5' RACE reads, yielding one entry per CDR3 protein. The sample contains approximately 41,000 distinct CDR3 sequences, approximately 15% of which appear only once. The data belong to a study of neurological immune-mediated disorders. Study-wide results and caveats: The study found no CDR3 amino acid sequences shared by expanded clones across subjects, suggesting private repertoires in all groups.

The receptor's source is a woman in her fifties or sixties with HTLV-1-associated myelopathy (HAM/TSP). This chain connects TRBV4-1 to TRBJ1-2, with no clear D. The sample comprised CD4+ T cells from blood. The CDR3 protein is CASSQVRIRVSNYGYTF. The CDR3 DNA is TGCGCCAGCAGCCAAGTGCGGATTAGGGTTTCTAACTATGGCTACACCTTC.